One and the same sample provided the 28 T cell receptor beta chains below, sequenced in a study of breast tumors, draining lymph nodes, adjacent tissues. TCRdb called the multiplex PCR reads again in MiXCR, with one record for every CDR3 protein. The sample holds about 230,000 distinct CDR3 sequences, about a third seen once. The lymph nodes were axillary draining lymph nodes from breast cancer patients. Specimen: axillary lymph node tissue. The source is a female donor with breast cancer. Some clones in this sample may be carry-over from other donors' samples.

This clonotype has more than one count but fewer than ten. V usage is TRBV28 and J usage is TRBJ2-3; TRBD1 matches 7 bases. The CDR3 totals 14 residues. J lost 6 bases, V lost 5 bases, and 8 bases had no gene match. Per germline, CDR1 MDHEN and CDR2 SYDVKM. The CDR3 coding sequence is TGTGCCAGCAGTAACCGAGGGGGCTCCGATACGCAGTATTTT. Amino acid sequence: CASSNRGGSDTQYF. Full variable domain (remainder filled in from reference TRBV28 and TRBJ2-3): DVKVTQSSRYLVKRTGEKVFLECVQDMDHENMFWYRQDPGLGLRLIYFSYDVKMKEKGDIPEGYSVSREKKERFSLILESASTNQTSMYLCASSNRGGSDTQYFGPGTRLTVL.

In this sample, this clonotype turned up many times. This CDR3 is CASSHGDNYGYTF. In DNA form, the CDR3 reads TGTGCCAGCAGCCACGGGGATAACTATGGCTACACCTTC. J is TRBJ1-2 and V is TRBV4-2, with D uncertain. The V end was cut by 3 bases, the J end by 1 base, with 6 bases between. Germline-derived CDR1 and CDR2 are LGHNA and YNFKEQ. This CDR3 is 13 amino acids long.

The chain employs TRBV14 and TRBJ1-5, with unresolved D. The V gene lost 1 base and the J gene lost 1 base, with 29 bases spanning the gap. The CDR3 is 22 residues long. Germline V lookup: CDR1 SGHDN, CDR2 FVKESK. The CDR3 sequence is CASSQVPGKWRGVYPSNQPQHF. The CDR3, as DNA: TGTGCCAGCAGCCAAGTACCGGGGAAATGGCGGGGAGTTTATCCGAGCAATCAGCCCCAGCATTTT.

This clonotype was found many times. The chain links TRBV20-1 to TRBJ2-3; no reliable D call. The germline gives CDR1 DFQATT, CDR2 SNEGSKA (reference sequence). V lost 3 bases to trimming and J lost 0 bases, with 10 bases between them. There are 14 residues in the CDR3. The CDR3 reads CSASLTTSTDTQYF. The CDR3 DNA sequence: TGCAGTGCTAGTTTGACAACTAGCACAGATACGCAGTATTTT.

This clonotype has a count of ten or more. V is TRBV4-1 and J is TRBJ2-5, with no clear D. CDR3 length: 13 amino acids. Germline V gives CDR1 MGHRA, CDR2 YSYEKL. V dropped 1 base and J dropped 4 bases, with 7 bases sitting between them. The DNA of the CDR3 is TGCGCCAGCAGCCAAGGCGTCGGAGAGACCCAGTACTTC. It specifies CASSQGVGETQYF.

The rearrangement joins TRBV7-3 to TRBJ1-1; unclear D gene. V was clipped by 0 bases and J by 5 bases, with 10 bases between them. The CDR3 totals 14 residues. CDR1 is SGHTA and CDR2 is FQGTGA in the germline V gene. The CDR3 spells CASSLTGFLTEAFF. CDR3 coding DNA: TGTGCCAGCAGCTTAACGGGTTTTCTAACTGAAGCTTTCTTT.

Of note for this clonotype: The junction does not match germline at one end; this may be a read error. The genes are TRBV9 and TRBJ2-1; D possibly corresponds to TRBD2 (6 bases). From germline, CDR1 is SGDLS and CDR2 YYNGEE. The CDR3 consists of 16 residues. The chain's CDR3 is CASSVVSSGAYNAQFF. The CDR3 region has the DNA TGTGCCAGCAGCGTAGTAAGTAGCGGAGCCTACAATGCGCAGTTCTTC.

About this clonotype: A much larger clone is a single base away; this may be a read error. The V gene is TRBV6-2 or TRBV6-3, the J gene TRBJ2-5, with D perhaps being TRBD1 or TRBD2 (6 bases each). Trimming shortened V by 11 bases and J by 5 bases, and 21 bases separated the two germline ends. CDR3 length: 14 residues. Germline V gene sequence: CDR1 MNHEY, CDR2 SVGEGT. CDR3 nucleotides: TGTGCCTCTAATGAAGGGGGGATGTTGGAGACCCAGTACTTC. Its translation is CASNEGGMLETQYF.

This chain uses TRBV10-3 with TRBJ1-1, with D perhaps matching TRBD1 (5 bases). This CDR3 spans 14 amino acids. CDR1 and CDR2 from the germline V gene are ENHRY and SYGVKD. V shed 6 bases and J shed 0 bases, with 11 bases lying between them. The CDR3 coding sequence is TGTGCCATCAGGAGGGGTGAAGTGAACACTGAAGCTTTCTTT. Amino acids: CAIRRGEVNTEAFF.

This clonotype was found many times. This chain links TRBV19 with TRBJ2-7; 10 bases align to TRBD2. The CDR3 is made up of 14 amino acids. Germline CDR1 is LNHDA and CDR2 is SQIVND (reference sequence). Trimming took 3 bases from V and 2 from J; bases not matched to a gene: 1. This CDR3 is CASSMSGRAYEQYF. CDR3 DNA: TGTGCCAGTAGTATGAGCGGGAGGGCCTACGAGCAGTACTTC.

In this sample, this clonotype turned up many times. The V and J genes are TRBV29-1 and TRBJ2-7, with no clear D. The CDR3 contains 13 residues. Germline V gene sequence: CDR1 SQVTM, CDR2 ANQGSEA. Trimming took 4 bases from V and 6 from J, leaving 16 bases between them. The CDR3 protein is CSVVFGSTCEQYF. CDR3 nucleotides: TGCAGCGTTGTTTTCGGCTCGACCTGCGAGCAGTACTTC.

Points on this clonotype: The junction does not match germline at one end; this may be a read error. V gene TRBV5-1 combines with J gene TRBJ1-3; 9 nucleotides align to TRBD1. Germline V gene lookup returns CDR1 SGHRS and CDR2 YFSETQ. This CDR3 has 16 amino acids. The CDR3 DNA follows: TGCGTCAGCAGCTCTGTAACAGGGGGCACTGGAAACACCATATATTTT. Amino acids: CVSSSVTGGTGNTIYF. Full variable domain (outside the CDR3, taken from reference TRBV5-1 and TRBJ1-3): KAGVTQTPRYLIKTRGQQVTLSCSPISGHRSVSWYQQTPGQGLQFLFEYFSETQRNKGNFPGRFSGRQFSNSRSEMNVSTLELGDSALYLCVSSSVTGGTGNTIYFGEGSWLTVV.

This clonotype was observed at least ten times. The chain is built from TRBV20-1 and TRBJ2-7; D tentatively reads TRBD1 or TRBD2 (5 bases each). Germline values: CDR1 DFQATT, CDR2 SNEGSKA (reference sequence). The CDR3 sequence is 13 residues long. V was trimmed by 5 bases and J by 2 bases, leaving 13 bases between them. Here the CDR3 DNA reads TGCAGTGCTCCTCACGAGGGGACCTACGAGCAGTACTTC. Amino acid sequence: CSAPHEGTYEQYF.

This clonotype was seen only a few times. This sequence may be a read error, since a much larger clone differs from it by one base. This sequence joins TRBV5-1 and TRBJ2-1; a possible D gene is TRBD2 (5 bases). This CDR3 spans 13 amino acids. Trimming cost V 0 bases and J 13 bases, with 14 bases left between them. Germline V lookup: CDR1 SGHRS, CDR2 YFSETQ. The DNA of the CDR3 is TGCGCCAGCAGCTTGGGAGCCGGGATTGACCAGTTCTTC. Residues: CASSLGAGIDQFF.

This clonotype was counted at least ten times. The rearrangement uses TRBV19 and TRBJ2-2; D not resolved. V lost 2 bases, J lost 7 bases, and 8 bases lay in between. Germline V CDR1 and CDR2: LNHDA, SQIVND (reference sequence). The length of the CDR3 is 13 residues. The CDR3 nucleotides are TGTGCCAGTAGTATAAAGGGCCTCGGGGAGCTGTTTTTT. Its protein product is CASSIKGLGELFF.

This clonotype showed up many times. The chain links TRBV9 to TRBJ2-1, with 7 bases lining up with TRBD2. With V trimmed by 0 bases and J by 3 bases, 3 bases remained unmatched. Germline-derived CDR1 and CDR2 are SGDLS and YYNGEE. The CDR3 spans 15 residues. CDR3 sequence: CASSVAASGYNEQFF. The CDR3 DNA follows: TGTGCCAGCAGCGTAGCAGCTAGCGGCTACAATGAGCAGTTCTTC.

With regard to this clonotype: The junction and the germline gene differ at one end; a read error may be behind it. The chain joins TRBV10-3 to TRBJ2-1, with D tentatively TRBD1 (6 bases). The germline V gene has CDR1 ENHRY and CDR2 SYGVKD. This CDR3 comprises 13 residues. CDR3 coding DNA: TGTGCCATTAGTGGTGACAGGATCTATGAGCAGTTCTTC. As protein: CAISGDRIYEQFF.

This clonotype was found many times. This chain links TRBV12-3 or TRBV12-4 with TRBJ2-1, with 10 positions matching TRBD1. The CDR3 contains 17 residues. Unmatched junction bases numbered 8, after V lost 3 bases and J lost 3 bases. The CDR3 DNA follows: TGTGCCAGCAGTTTCGGACAGGGGGGGTTGGGCTACAATGAGCAGTTCTTC. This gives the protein CASSFGQGGLGYNEQFF.

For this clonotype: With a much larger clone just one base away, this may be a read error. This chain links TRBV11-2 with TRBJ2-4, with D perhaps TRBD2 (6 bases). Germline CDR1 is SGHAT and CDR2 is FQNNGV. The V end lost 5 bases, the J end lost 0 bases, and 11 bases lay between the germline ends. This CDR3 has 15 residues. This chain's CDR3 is CASSSEGLAKNIQYF. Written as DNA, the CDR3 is TGTGCCAGCAGCAGTGAGGGACTAGCCAAAAACATTCAGTACTTC.

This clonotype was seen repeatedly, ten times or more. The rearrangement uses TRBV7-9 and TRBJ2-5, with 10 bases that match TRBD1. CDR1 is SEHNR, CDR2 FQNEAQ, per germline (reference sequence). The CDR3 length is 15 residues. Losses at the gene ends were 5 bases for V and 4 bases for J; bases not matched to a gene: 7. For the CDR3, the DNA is TGTGCCAGCAGCAACCCGGGACAGGGGCGAGAGACCCAGTACTTC. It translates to CASSNPGQGRETQYF.

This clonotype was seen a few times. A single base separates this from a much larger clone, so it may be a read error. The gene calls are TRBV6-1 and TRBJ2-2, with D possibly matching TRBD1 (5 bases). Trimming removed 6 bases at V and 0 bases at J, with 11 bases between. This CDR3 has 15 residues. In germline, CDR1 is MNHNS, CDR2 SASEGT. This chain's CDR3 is CASRRRAANTGELFF. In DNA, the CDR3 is TGTGCCAGCAGGCGCAGGGCAGCGAACACCGGGGAGCTGTTTTTT.

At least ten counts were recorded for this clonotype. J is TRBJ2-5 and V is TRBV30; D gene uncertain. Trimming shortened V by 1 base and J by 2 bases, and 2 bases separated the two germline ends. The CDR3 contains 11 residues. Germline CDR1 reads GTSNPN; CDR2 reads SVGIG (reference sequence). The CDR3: CAWSEQETQYF. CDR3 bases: TGTGCCTGGAGTGAACAAGAGACCCAGTACTTC.

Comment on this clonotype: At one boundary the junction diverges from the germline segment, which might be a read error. The chain's CDR3 is CASGPGTGNSPLHF. The CDR3, as DNA: TGTGCCAGCGGCCCCGGGACAGGAAATTCACCCCTCCACTTC. The chain is built from TRBV12-3 or TRBV12-4 and TRBJ1-6; 8 positions match TRBD1. This CDR3 is 14 amino acids long.

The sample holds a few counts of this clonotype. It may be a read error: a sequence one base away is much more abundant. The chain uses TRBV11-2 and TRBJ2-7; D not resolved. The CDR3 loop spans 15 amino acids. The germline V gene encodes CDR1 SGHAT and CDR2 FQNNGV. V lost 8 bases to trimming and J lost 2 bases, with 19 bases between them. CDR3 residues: CASSRSPGSPYEQYF. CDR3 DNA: TGTGCCAGCTCGAGAAGCCCCGGCAGCCCCTACGAGCAGTACTTC. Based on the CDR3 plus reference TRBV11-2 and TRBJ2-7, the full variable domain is EAGVAQSPRYKIIEKRQSVAFWCNPISGHATLYWYQQILGQGPKLLIQFQNNGVVDDSQLPKDRFSAERLKGVDSTLKIQPAKLEDSAVYLCASSRSPGSPYEQYFGPGTRLTVT.

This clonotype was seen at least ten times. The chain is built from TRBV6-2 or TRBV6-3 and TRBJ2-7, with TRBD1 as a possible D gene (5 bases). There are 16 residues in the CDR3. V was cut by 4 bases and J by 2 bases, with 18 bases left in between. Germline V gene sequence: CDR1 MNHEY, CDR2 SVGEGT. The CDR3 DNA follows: TGTGCCAGCAGTTCTAGGGGCGCCAGGTTACCCTACGAGCAGTACTTC. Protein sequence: CASSSRGARLPYEQYF.

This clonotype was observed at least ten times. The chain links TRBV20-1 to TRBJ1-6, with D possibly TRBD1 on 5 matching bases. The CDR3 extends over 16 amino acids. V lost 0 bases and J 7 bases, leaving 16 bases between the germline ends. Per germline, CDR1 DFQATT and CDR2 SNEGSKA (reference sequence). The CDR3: CSARDFGGSVNSPLHF. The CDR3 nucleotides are TGCAGTGCTAGAGATTTCGGGGGGAGTGTGAATTCACCCCTCCACTTT.

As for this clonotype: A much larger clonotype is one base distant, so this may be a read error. The CDR3 coding sequence is TGTGCCTGGAGACAGGGGTTGTGGGAGACCCAGCACTTC. Translated: CAWRQGLWETQHF. The chain uses TRBV30 and TRBJ2-5; 7 nucleotides match TRBD1. Germline V gene sequence: CDR1 GTSNPN, CDR2 SVGIG (reference sequence). The CDR3 length is 13 residues.

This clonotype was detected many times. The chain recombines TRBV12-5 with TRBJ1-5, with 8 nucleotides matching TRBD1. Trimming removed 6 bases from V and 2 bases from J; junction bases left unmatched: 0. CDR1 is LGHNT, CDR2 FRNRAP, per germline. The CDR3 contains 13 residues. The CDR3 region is CASGDRGNQPQHF. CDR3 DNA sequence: TGTGCTAGTGGGGACAGGGGCAATCAGCCCCAGCATTTT.